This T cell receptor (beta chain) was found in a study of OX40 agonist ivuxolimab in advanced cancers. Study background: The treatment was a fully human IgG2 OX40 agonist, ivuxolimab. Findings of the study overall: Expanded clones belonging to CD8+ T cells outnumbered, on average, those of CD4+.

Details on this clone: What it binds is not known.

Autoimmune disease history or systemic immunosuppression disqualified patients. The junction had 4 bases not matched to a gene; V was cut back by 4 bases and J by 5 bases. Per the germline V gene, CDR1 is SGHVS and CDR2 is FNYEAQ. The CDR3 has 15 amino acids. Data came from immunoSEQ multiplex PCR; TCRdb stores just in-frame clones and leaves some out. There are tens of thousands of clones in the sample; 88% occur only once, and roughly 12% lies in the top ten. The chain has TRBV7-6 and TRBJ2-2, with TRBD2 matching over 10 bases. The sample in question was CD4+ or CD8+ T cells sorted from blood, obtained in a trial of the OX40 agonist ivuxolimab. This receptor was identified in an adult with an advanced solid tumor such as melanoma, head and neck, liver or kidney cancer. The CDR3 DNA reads TGTGCCAGCAGCTCGTATAGCGGGAGGACCGGGGAGCTGTTTTTT. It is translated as CASSSYSGRTGELFF.